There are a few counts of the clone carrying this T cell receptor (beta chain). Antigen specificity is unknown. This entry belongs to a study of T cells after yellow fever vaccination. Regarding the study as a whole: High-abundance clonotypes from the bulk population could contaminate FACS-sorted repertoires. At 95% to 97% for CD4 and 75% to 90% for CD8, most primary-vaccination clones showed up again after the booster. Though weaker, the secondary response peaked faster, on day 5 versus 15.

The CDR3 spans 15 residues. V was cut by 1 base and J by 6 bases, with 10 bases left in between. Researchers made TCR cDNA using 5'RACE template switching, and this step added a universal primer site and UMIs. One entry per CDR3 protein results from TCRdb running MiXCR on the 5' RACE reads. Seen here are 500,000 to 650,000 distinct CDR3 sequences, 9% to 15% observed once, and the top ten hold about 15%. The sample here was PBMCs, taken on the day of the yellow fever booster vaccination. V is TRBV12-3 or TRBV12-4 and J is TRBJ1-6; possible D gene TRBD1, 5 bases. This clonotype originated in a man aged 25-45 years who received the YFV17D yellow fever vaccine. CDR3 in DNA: TGTGCCAGCAGTTTAGTTGGGGGAGCTAATTCACCCCTCCACTTT. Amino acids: CASSLVGGANSPLHF.